The 12 T cell receptor beta chains listed next were all sequenced from one sample in a study of blood T cell repertoires in COVID-19. Profiling relied on immunoSEQ multiplex PCR, and the TCRdb table lists in-frame clones only, not all of them. The sample holds about 73,000 clones, around 81% seen once. Source material: peripheral blood. The receptors were sampled from a human donor in a cohort sampled during active COVID-19.

The J gene is TRBJ1-1, the V gene TRBV18, with D perhaps matching TRBD1 (6 bases). This CDR3 region has 16 residues. Trimming took off 6 bases at V and 0 bases at J, with 17 bases between the two ends. Germline assignment: CDR1 KGHSH and CDR2 LQKENI. The CDR3 protein is CASSQSQRTVNTEAFF. Here the CDR3 DNA reads TGTGCCAGCTCCCAATCTCAAAGGACAGTGAACACTGAAGCTTTCTTT. The full variable domain, completed using reference TRBV18 and TRBJ1-1, is NAGVMQNPRHLVRRRGQEARLRCSPMKGHSHVYWYRQLPEEGLKFMVYLQKENIIDESGMPKERFSAEFPKEGPSILRIQQVVRGDSAAYFCASSQSQRTVNTEAFFGQGTRLTVV.

The gene calls are TRBV7-2 and TRBJ1-2; a weak D match, TRBD1 (6 bases). Trimming stripped 1 base from V and 2 bases from J, with 8 bases between. CDR3 length: 14 amino acids. The V gene's germline CDR1 is SGHTA and CDR2 FQGNSA. DNA for the CDR3: TGTGCCAGCAGCTTAGTGCAGGGGAACTATGGCTACACCTTC. This translates into CASSLVQGNYGYTF.

The J gene is TRBJ2-3, the V gene TRBV6-2 or TRBV6-3; TRBD1 might be the D (6 bases). Germline values: CDR1 MNHEY, CDR2 SVGEGT. This CDR3 has 16 residues. Between the trimmed V and J ends, which lost 2 bases and 6 bases, there was a span of 18 bases. The CDR3, as DNA: TGTGCCAGCAGTTACACGGCTCTCAGGGGAAGTGATACGCAGTATTTT. It specifies CASSYTALRGSDTQYF.

The V and J genes are TRBV2 and TRBJ2-7; 7 positions agree with TRBD1. V dropped 8 bases and J dropped 6; count of bases not matched to a gene: 13. CDR1 is SNHLY, CDR2 FYNNEI, per germline. The CDR3 consists of 14 residues. The CDR3 here is CASLWRQGSAEQYF. CDR3 bases: TGTGCCAGCTTGTGGAGACAGGGATCTGCCGAGCAGTACTTC.

This chain uses TRBV11-3 with TRBJ2-1; unclear D gene. The V gene lost 1 base and the J gene lost 7 bases, with 11 bases spanning the gap. CDR1 and CDR2 (germline): SGHNT, YENEEA. This CDR3 spans 14 amino acids. CDR3 amino acids: CASSLGSMENEQFF. The CDR3 DNA is TGTGCCAGCAGCTTAGGTTCCATGGAGAATGAGCAGTTCTTC.

This sequence joins TRBV5-1 and TRBJ1-4; D is unclear. The CDR3 contains 16 residues. With 2 bases removed from V and 0 bases from J, the gap between germline ends came to 11 bases. Germline V gene data show CDR1 as SGHRS and CDR2 as YFSETQ. CDR3 in amino acids: CASSFGGHATNEKLFF. The CDR3 bases are TGCGCCAGCAGCTTTGGAGGGCATGCAACTAATGAAAAACTGTTTTTT. Looking up the rest from reference TRBV5-1 and TRBJ1-4 gives the full variable domain: KAGVTQTPRYLIKTRGQQVTLSCSPISGHRSVSWYQQTPGQGLQFLFEYFSETQRNKGNFPGRFSGRQFSNSRSEMNVSTLELGDSALYLCASSFGGHATNEKLFFGSGTQLSVL.

V and J are TRBV27 and TRBJ2-7, with TRBD1 matching over 7 bases. Germline V gives CDR1 MNHEY, CDR2 SMNVEV (reference sequence). This CDR3 is 17 amino acids long. The V and J ends lost 2 bases and 3 bases, in that order; junction bases with no gene match: 13. CDR3 nucleotide sequence: TGTGCCAGCAGTTTAGATCGTAGGGGGCCCCTTTTCTACGAGCAGTACTTC. It is translated as CASSLDRRGPLFYEQYF.

The chain is built from TRBV2 and TRBJ1-2; D is undetermined. Germline CDR1 SNHLY, CDR2 FYNNEI. Deletions cut 7 bases from V and 3 bases from J, with 18 bases between. The CDR3 contains 15 residues. The DNA of the CDR3 is TGTGCCAGCAAAGCCTCCCTATTCCCCTACTATGGCTACACCTTC. This codes for CASKASLFPYYGYTF.

This sequence joins TRBV4-1 and TRBJ2-5; TRBD2 aligns across 8 bases. After removal of 0 bases from V and 4 bases from J, the junction contained 22 bases not matched to a gene. Germline CDR1 reads MGHRA; CDR2 reads YSYEKL. CDR3 length: 21 residues. In DNA, the CDR3 is TGCGCCAGCAGCCAAGAACCACTTACGAATTCGGCGGGGGGCCCTGGAGAGACCCAGTACTTC. Its translation: CASSQEPLTNSAGGPGETQYF.

This clone was detected ten times or more. The same CDR3 can be traced to other DNA sequences in this sample. The chain employs TRBV20-1 and TRBJ1-5; D possibly corresponds to TRBD1 (6 bases). The CDR3 has 13 residues. V gave up 3 bases and J gave up 4 bases, with 10 bases separating them. Germline CDR1 DFQATT, CDR2 SNEGSKA (reference sequence). In DNA form, the CDR3 reads TGCAGTGCTAGTTGGGGGCGGAATCAGCCCCAGCATTTT. As protein: CSASWGRNQPQHF.

The genes are TRBV11-2 and TRBJ2-7; TRBD2 might be the D (5 bases). The V and J ends lost 5 bases and 0 bases respectively, with 14 bases between them. The CDR3 sequence is 15 residues long. The germline V gene encodes CDR1 SGHAT and CDR2 FQNNGV. DNA for the CDR3: TGTGCCAGCAGCGAGGACTTCCCTGGCTCCTACGAGCAGTACTTC. This encodes CASSEDFPGSYEQYF.

This chain uses TRBV5-1 with TRBJ2-3, with D perhaps matching TRBD2 (6 bases). The V and J ends lost 6 bases and 2 bases respectively, with 13 bases between them. Germline V gene sequence: CDR1 SGHRS, CDR2 YFSETQ. The CDR3 runs 14 residues. The CDR3: CASTNGGITDTQYF. Here the CDR3 DNA reads TGCGCCAGCACTAACGGGGGAATCACAGATACGCAGTATTTT.